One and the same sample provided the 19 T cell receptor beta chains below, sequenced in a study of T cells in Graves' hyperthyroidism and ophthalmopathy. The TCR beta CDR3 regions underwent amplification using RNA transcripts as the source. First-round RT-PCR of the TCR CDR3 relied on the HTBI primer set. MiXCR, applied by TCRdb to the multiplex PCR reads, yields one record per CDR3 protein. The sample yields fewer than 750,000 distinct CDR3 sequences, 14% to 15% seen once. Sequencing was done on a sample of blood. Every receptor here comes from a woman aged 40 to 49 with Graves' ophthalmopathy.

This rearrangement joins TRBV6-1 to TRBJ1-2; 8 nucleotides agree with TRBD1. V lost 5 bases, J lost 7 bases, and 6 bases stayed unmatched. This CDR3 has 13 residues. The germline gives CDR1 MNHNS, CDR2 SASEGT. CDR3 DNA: TGTGCCAGCAGTAGGGACAGGCCAAGTGGCTACACCTTC. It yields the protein CASSRDRPSGYTF.

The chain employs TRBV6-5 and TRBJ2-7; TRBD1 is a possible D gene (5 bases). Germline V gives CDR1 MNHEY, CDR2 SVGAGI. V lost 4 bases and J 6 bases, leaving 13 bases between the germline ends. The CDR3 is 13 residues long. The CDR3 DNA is TGTGCCAGCAGTTTTGCCAGGGTTAGCGAGCAGTACTTC. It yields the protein CASSFARVSEQYF.

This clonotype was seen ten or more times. CDR3 in amino acids: CASSLAVASPKGAYEQYF. The DNA for the CDR3 is TGTGCCAGCAGTTTGGCAGTAGCGTCCCCAAAGGGGGCCTACGAGCAGTACTTC. The chain employs TRBV28 and TRBJ2-7; weak D call: TRBD1 (6 bases). V lost 3 bases, J lost 2 bases, and 23 bases lay in between. The CDR3 length is 18 residues. Germline CDR1 reads MDHEN; CDR2 reads SYDVKM. The entire variable domain, with the rest obtained from reference TRBV28 and TRBJ2-7, is as follows: DVKVTQSSRYLVKRTGEKVFLECVQDMDHENMFWYRQDPGLGLRLIYFSYDVKMKEKGDIPEGYSVSREKKERFSLILESASTNQTSMYLCASSLAVASPKGAYEQYFGPGTRLTVT.

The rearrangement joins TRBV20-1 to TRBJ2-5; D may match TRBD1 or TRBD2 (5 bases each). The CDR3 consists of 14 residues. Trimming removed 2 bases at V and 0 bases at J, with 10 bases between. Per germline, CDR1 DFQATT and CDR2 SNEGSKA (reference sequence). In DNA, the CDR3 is TGCAGTGCTAGACGACGGGGACACCAAGAGACCCAGTACTTC. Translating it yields CSARRRGHQETQYF.

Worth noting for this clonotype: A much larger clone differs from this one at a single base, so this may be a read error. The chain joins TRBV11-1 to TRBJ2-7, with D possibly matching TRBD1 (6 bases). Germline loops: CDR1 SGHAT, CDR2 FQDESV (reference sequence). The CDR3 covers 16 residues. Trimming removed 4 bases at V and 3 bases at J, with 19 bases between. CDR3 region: CASSSPTRTERYEQYF. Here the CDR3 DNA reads TGTGCCAGCAGCTCACCTACCAGGACAGAACGCTACGAGCAGTACTTC.

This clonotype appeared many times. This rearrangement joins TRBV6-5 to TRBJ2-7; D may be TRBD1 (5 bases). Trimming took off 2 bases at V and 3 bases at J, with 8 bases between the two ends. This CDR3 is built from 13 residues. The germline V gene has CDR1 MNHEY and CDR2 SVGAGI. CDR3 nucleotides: TGTGCCAGCAGTTACCCAGGGAACTACGAGCAGTACTTC. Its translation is CASSYPGNYEQYF.

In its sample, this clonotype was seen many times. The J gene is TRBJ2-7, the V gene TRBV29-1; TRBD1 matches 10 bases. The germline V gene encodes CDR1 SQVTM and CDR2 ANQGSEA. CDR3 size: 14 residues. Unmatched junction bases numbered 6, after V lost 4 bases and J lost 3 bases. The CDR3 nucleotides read TGCAGCGTTGGGGACAGGGGTAATGACTACGAGCAGTACTTC. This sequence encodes CSVGDRGNDYEQYF.

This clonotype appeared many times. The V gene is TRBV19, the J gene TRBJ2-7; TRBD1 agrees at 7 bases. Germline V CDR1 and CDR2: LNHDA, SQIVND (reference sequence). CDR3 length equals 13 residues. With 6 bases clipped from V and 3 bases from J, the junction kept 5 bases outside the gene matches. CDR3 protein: CASSQGQFYEQYF. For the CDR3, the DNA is TGTGCCAGTAGCCAGGGACAGTTCTACGAGCAGTACTTC.

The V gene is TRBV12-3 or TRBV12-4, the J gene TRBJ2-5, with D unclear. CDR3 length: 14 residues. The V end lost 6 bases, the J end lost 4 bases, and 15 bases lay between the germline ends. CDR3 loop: CASRYSQFRETQYF. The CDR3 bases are TGTGCCAGCAGATACTCCCAGTTTAGAGAGACCCAGTACTTC.

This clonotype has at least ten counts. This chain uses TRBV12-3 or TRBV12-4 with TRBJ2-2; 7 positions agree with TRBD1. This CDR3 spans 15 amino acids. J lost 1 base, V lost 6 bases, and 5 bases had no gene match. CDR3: CASRPRDRNTGELFF. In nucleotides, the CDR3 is TGTGCCAGCAGACCACGGGACAGGAACACCGGGGAGCTGTTTTTT.

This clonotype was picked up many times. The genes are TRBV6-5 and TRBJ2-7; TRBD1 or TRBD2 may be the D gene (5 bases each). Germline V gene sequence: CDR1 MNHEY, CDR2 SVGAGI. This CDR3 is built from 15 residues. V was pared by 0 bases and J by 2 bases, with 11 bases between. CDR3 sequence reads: CASSYSRGVAYEQYF. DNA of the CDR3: TGTGCCAGCAGTTACTCGAGGGGTGTTGCCTACGAGCAGTACTTC.

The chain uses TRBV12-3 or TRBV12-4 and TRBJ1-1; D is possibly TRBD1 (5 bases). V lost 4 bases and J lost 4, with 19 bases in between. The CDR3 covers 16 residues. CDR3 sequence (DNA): TGTGCCAGCAGTTCATCCGGGGCCCGTGATGGCACTGAAGCTTTCTTT. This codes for CASSSSGARDGTEAFF.

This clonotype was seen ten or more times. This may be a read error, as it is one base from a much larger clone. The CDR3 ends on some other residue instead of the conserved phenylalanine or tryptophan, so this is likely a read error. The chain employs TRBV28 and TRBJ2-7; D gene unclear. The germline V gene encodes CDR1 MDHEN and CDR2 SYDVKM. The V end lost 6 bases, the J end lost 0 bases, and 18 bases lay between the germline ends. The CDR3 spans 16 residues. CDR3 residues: CASSDGSGVASYEQYL. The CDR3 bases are TGTGCCAGCAGCGATGGGTCAGGTGTCGCCTCCTACGAGCAGTACCTC.

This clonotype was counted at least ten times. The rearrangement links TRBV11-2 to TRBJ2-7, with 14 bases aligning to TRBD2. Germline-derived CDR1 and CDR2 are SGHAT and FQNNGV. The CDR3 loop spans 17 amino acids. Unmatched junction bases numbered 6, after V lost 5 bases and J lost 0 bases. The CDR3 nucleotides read TGTGCCAGCAGCCCCCGACTAGCGGGAGGGAGCTCCTACGAGCAGTACTTC. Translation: CASSPRLAGGSSYEQYF.

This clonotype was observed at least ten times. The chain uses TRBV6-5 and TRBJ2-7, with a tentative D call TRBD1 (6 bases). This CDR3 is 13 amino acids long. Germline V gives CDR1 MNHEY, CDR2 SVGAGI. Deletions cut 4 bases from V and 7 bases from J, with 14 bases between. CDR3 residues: CASSSSETGEQYF. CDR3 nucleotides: TGTGCCAGCAGTTCCTCCGAAACAGGGGAGCAGTACTTC.

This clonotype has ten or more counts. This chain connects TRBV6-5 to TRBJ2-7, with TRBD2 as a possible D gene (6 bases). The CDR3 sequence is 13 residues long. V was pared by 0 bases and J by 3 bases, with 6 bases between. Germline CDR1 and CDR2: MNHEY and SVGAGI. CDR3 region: CASSYSRGYEQYF. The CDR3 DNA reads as TGTGCCAGCAGTTACTCGCGGGGCTACGAGCAGTACTTC.

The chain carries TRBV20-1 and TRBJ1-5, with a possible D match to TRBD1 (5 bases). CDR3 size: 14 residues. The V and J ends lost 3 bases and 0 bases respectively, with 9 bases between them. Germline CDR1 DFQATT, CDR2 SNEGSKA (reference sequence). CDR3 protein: CSARDTNSNQPQHF. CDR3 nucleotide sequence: TGCAGTGCTAGGGACACTAATAGCAATCAGCCCCAGCATTTT.

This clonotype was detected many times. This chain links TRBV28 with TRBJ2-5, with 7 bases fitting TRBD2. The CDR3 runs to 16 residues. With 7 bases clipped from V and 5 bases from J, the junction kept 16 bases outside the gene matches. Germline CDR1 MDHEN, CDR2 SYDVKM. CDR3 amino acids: CASITTPGLPGETQYF. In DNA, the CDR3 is TGTGCCAGCATAACAACTCCGGGACTACCAGGGGAGACCCAGTACTTC.

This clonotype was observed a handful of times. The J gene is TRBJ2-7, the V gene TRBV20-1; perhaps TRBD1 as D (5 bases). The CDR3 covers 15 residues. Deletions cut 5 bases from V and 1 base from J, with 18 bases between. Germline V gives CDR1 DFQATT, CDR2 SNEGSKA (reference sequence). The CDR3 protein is CSAPTPPQGSYEQYF. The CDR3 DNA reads TGCAGTGCTCCGACCCCCCCGCAGGGATCCTACGAGCAGTACTTC.